This T cell receptor beta chain was sequenced for a study of blood T cells in healthy people across ages. Through a sample-barcoded 5' primer and a J-beta primer mix, a second PCR was run for roughly 7 to 11 cycles. In TCRdb, the 5' RACE reads were re-called with MiXCR into one record per CDR3 protein. This sample has about 1 million distinct CDR3 sequences, with 45% found just once. Trimming took 1 base from V and 0 from J; bases not matched to a gene: 6. The germline CDR1 and CDR2 sequences are SEHNR and FQNEAQ (reference sequence). There are 16 residues in the CDR3. The chain couples TRBV7-9 to TRBJ2-7; 7 bases map to TRBD2. The sequence was obtained from a woman aged 55-70 years in good health. Sequenced material: blood. Written as DNA, the CDR3 is TGTGCCAGCAGCTTAGAAGAGGGCGGGAGCTCCTACGAGCAGTACTTC. Residues: CASSLEEGGSSYEQYF.